Listed below are T cell receptor beta chains from one sample, sequenced in a study of resident and recirculating memory T cells in vitiligo. Profiling relied on immunoSEQ multiplex PCR, and the TCRdb table lists in-frame clones only, not all of them. The sample carries 40,000 to 50,000 clones, 80% to 95% recorded once. Sequenced material: blood. These receptors all come from a male donor with vitiligo. CDR3s include the opening cysteine and the closing phenylalanine or tryptophan. Fields, in order: CDR3 protein, V gene, J gene.

CASSLGAGRETQYF,TRBV7-2,TRBJ2-5
CASSVRGQGDGYGYTF,TRBV9,TRBJ1-2
CASSEQLAGVNEQFF,TRBV6-1,TRBJ2-1
CASSPTPFPNYHEQFF,TRBV5-1,TRBJ2-1
CSVDLGGEQYF,TRBV29-1,TRBJ2-7
CASSFLAGSSYNEQFF,TRBV11-2,TRBJ2-1
CADLGGLNTGELFF,TRBV21-1,TRBJ2-2
CASSRRQGGTYEQYF,TRBV14,TRBJ2-7
CASRTGGAGGQETQYF,TRBV2,TRBJ2-5
CASSQGMRHATNEKLFF,TRBV18,TRBJ1-4
CASGSPRQGDEQYF,TRBV12-5,TRBJ2-7
CASSSQGETQYF,TRBV11-2,TRBJ2-5
CASSLNRGQGIYGYTF,TRBV5-6,TRBJ1-2
CASSLTVKGAGGYTF,TRBV21-1,TRBJ1-2
CASKQGASGYTF,TRBV19,TRBJ1-2
CSVEGEKTEAFF,TRBV29-1,TRBJ1-1
CASSLNRDSNTEAFF,TRBV5-1,TRBJ1-1
CASSITHIRGYEQYF,TRBV19,TRBJ2-7
CASSLSGGTYEQYF,TRBV11-3,TRBJ2-7
CASSLGQRQGGNTIYF,TRBV5-4,TRBJ1-3
CASSPRLAGGIGEQFF,TRBV18,TRBJ2-1
CASSLGGGYEQFF,TRBV5-4,TRBJ2-1
CASRPTYTGELFF,TRBV6-5,TRBJ2-2
CASSSQGGEQFF,TRBV7-3,TRBJ2-1
CASSMRATEAFF,TRBV6-5,TRBJ1-1
CASSSLSDRAEKLFF,TRBV7-9,TRBJ1-4
CASMVSGLGNTIYF,TRBV6-6,TRBJ1-3
CASSENSGFYEQYF,TRBV7-2,TRBJ2-7
CASSPDRGRGTGELFF,TRBV4-1,TRBJ2-2
CASTQGTMNTEAFF,TRBV6-5,TRBJ1-1
CSVETSGANTGELFF,TRBV29-1,TRBJ2-2
CASTKRVAEETQYF,TRBV6-5,TRBJ2-5
CASSLYSGGGNTEAFF,TRBV5-1,TRBJ1-1
CASSGRGRHPFF,TRBV6-1,TRBJ1-1
CAWISRDRGMISGYTF,TRBV30,TRBJ1-2
CASSPRQYNGYTF,TRBV19,TRBJ1-2
CASSLTPSYNSPLHF,TRBV5-6,TRBJ1-6
CASSLGDSRYNEQFF,TRBV5-1,TRBJ2-1
CASSAPGGETQYF,TRBV5-4,TRBJ2-5
CASSLSGQNYGYTF,TRBV7-2,TRBJ1-2
CASSFWTGVSGNTIYF,TRBV7-9,TRBJ1-3
CASSVFDRYLGNEQFF,TRBV9,TRBJ2-1
CASSLKGAQHNEQFF,TRBV5-8,TRBJ2-1
CASRPDRGTGELFF,TRBV19,TRBJ2-2
CASTLVSTGKGEQFF,TRBV5-1,TRBJ2-1
CASSDWSKNRNEQFF,TRBV6-4,TRBJ2-1
CASSQTRTGGVEAFF,TRBV5-1,TRBJ1-1
CAWEPTANTEAFF,TRBV30,TRBJ1-1
CASSLGQYMNTEAFF,TRBV11-2,TRBJ1-1
CATSTGQGNQPQHF,TRBV15,TRBJ1-5
CASTENTGALNTEAFF,TRBV18,TRBJ1-1